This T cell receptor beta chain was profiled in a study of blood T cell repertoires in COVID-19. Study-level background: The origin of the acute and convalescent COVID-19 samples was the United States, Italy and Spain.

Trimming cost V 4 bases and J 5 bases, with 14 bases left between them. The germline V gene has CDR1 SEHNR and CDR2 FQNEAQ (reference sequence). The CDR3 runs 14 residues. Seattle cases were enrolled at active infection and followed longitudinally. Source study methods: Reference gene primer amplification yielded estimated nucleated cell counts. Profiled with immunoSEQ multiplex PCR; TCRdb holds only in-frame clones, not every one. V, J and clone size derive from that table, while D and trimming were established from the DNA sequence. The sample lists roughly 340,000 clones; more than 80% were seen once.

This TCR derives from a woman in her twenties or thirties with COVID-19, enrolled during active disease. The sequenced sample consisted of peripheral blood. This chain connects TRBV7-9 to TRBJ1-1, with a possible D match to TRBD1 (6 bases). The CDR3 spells CASSYGGGRTEAFF. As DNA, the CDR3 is TGTGCCAGCAGCTACGGTGGGGGCAGGACTGAAGCTTTCTTT.